This T cell receptor beta chain was obtained from a study of cytomegalovirus exposure and HLA in healthy donors. Trimming removed 2 bases at V and 4 bases at J, with 11 bases between. This CDR3 spans 14 amino acids. Germline-derived CDR1 and CDR2 are MDHEN and SYDVKM. The PCR made use of 60 Vbeta and 13 Jbeta primers. TCRdb's table, derived via immunoSEQ multiplex PCR, lists solely in-frame clones and lacks some. The sample records around 150,000 clones, roughly four fifths being singletons. Sequenced input: PBMCs. The TCR comes from a man aged 60 to 75 in good health and CMV-seronegative. The rearrangement uses TRBV28 and TRBJ1-2, with D unresolved. CDR3 region: CASSLVGSGYGYTF. The CDR3 DNA reads TGTGCCAGCAGTTTAGTGGGCAGCGGCTATGGCTACACCTTC.